This entry features one T cell receptor beta chain sequence. Its specificity is unknown. From 500 ng total RNA, TCR beta cDNA was generated with a primer in the constant region. It was through three nested multiplex PCR rounds of slightly modified ARM-PCR that TCR beta libraries arose. Running ten to eleven cycles apiece, the first two PCR rounds relied on TRBV1-TRBV30 forward primers together with a C-beta reverse primer. Using its own MiXCR run on the multiplex PCR reads, TCRdb lists one record per CDR3 protein. The sample yields fewer than 350,000 distinct CDR3 sequences, roughly 61% seen once. Out of unsorted whole blood came the blood RNA, and germline DNA was extracted as well. This sample was included in a study of tumor-infiltrating lymphocytes in primary liver carcinoma. The germline gives CDR1 LNHNV, CDR2 YYDKDF (reference sequence). Trimming at V came to 5 bases and at J to 6 bases, leaving 6 bases not matched to a gene. This CDR3 has 15 amino acids.

Broader study findings: Tumor-blood pairs (like tumor-adjacent pairs) overlapped less than tumor region pairs did.

The TCR originated in a man in his forties with primary liver carcinoma and hepatitis B virus infection. The V call is TRBV15, the J call TRBJ2-1, with 11 bases matching TRBD2. The specimen was peripheral blood. DNA of the CDR3: TGTGCCACCAGCCGAACTAGCGGGAGTCGCAATGAGCAGTTCTTC. This encodes CATSRTSGSRNEQFF.